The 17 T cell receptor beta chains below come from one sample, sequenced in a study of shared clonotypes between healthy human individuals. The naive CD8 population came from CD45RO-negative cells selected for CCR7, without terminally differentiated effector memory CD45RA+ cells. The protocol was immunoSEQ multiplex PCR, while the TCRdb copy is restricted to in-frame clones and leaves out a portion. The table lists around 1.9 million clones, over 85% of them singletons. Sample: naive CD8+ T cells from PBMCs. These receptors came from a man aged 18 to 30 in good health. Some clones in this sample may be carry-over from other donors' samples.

CDR3 residues: CASSHGETNYGYTF. Here the CDR3 DNA reads TGTGCCAGCAGCCATGGCGAAACTAACTATGGCTACACCTTC. This rearrangement joins TRBV14 to TRBJ1-2; D remains unclear. This CDR3 has 14 residues. Germline V CDR1 and CDR2: SGHDN, FVKESK. Trimming took off 3 bases at V and 0 bases at J, with 8 bases between the two ends.

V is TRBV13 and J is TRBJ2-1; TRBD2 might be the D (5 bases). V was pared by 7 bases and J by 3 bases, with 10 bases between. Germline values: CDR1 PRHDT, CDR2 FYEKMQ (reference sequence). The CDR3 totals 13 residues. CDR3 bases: TGTGCCAGCAATGAGAGGGTCTACAATGAGCAGTTCTTC. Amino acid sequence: CASNERVYNEQFF. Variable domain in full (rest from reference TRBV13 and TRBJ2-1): AAGVIQSPRHLIKEKRETATLKCYPIPRHDTVYWYQQGPGQDPQFLISFYEKMQSDKGSIPDRFSAQQFSDYHSELNMSSLELGDSALYFCASNERVYNEQFFGPGTRLTVL.

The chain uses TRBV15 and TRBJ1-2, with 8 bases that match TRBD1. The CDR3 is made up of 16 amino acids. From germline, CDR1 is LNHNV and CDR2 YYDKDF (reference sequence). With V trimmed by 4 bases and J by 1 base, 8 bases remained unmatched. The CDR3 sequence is CATSTTRTGLNYGYTF. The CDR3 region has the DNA TGTGCCACCAGCACAACTCGGACAGGGCTTAACTATGGCTACACCTTC.

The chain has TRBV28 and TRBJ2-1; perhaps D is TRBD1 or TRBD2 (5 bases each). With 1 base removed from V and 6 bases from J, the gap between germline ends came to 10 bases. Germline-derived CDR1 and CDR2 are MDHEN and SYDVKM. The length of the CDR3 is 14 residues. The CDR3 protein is CASSLFRGANEQFF. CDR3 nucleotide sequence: TGTGCCAGCAGTTTATTTCGAGGGGCCAATGAGCAGTTCTTC. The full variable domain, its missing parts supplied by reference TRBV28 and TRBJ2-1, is DVKVTQSSRYLVKRTGEKVFLECVQDMDHENMFWYRQDPGLGLRLIYFSYDVKMKEKGDIPEGYSVSREKKERFSLILESASTNQTSMYLCASSLFRGANEQFFGPGTRLTVL.

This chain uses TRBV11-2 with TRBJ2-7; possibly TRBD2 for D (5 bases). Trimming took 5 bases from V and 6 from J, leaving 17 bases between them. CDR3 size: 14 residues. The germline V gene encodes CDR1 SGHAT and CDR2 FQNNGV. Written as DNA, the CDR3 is TGTGCCAGCAGCGCCAGGAAGTCGGGGAGCGAGCAGTACTTC. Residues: CASSARKSGSEQYF. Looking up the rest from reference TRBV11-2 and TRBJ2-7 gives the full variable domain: EAGVAQSPRYKIIEKRQSVAFWCNPISGHATLYWYQQILGQGPKLLIQFQNNGVVDDSQLPKDRFSAERLKGVDSTLKIQPAKLEDSAVYLCASSARKSGSEQYFGPGTRLTVT.

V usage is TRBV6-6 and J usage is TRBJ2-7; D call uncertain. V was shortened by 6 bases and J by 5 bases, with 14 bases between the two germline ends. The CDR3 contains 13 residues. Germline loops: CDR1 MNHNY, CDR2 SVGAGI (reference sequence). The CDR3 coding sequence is TGTGCCAGCAGGCCACCGCTTGGAGACGAGCAGTACTTC. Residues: CASRPPLGDEQYF.

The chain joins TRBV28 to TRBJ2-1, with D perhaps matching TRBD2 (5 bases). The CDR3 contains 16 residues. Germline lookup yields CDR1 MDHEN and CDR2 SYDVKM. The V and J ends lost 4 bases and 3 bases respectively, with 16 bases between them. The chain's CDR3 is CASSSSAEGDYNEQFF. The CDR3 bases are TGTGCCAGCAGTTCGTCGGCTGAGGGTGACTACAATGAGCAGTTCTTC.

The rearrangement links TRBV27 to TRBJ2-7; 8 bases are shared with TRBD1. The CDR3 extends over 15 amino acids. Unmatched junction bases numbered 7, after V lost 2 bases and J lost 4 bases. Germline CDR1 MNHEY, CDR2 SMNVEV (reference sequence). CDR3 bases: TGTGCCAGCAGTTTAAAGGGGACAGGTAATTACGAGCAGTACTTC. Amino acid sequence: CASSLKGTGNYEQYF.

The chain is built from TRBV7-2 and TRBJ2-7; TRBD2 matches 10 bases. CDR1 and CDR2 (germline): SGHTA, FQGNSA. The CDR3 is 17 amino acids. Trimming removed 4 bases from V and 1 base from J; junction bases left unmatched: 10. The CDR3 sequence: CASSWGAAGGLSYEQYF. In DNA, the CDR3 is TGTGCCAGCAGCTGGGGGGCAGCGGGAGGGTTATCCTACGAGCAGTACTTC.

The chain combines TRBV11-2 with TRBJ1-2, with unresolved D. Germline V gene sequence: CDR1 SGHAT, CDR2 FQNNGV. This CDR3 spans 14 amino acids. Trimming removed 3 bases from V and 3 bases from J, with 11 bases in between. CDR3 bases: TGTGCCAGCAGCTTGGGTCCAGAGCACTATGGCTACACCTTC. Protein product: CASSLGPEHYGYTF.

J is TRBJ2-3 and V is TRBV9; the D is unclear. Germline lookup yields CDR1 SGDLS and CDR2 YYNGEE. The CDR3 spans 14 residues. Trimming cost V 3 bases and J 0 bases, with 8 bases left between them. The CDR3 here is CASSDAASTDTQYF. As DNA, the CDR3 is TGTGCCAGCAGCGATGCAGCTAGCACAGATACGCAGTATTTT.

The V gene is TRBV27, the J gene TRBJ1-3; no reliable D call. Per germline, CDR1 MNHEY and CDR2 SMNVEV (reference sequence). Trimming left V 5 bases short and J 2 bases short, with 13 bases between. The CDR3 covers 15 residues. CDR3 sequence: CASSAQFQPGNTIYF. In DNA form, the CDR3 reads TGTGCCAGCAGTGCCCAATTTCAACCTGGAAACACCATATATTTT.

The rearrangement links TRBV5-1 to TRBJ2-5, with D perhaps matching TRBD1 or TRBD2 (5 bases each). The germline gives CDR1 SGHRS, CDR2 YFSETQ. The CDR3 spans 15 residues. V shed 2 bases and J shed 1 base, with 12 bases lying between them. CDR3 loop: CASSFLRDGQETQYF. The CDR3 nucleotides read TGCGCCAGCAGCTTCCTCCGGGACGGCCAAGAGACCCAGTACTTC. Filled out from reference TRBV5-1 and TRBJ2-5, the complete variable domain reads KAGVTQTPRYLIKTRGQQVTLSCSPISGHRSVSWYQQTPGQGLQFLFEYFSETQRNKGNFPGRFSGRQFSNSRSEMNVSTLELGDSALYLCASSFLRDGQETQYFGPGTRLLVL.

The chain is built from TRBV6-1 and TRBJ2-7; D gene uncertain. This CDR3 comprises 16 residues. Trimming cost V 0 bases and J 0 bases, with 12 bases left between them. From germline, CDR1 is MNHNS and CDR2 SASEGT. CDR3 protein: CASSEAVLESSYEQYF. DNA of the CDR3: TGTGCCAGCAGTGAAGCTGTCCTAGAGAGCTCCTACGAGCAGTACTTC.

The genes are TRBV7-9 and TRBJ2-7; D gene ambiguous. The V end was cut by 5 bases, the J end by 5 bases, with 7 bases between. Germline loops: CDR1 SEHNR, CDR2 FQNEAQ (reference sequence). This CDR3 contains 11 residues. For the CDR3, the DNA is TGTGCCAGCAGCGTAAGCCACGAGCAGTACTTC. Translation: CASSVSHEQYF. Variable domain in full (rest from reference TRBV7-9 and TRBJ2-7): DTGVSQNPRHKITKRGQNVTFRCDPISEHNRLYWYRQTLGQGPEFLTYFQNEAQLEKSRLLSDRFSAERPKGSFSTLEIQRTEQGDSAMYLCASSVSHEQYFGPGTRLTVT.

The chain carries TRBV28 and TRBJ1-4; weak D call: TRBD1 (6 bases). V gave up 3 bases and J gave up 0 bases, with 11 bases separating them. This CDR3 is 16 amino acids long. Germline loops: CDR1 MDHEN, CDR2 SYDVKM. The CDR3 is CASSFGQLATNEKLFF. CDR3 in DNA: TGTGCCAGCAGTTTTGGACAGCTTGCAACTAATGAAAAACTGTTTTTT.

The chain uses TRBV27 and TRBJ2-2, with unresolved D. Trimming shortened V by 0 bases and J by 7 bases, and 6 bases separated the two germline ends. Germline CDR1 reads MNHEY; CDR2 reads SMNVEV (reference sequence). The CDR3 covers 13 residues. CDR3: CASSLSVGGELFF. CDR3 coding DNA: TGTGCCAGCAGTTTATCTGTAGGCGGGGAGCTGTTTTTT.